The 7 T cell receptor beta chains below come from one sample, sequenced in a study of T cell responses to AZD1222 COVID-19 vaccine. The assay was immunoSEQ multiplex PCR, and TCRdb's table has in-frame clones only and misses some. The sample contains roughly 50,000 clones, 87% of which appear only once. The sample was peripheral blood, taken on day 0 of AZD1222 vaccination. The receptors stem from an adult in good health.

CDR3 residues: CASSLSDEQFF. In DNA, the CDR3 is TGTGCCAGCAGTTTAAGCGATGAGCAGTTCTTC. J is TRBJ2-1 and V is TRBV12-3 or TRBV12-4, with D uncertain. Trimming cost V 2 bases and J 8 bases, with 4 bases left between them. The CDR3 is 11 residues long.

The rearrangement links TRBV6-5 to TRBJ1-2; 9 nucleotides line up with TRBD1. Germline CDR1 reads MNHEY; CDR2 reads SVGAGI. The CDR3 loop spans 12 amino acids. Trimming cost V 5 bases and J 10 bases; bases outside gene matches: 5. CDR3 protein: CASSQRQGDYTF. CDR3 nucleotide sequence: TGTGCCAGCAGTCAACGACAGGGGGACTACACCTTC.

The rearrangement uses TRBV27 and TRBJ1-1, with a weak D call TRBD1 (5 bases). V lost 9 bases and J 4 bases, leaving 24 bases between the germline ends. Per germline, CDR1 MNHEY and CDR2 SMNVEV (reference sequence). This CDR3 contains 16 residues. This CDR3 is CASATPRTGPGTEAFF. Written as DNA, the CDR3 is TGTGCCAGTGCCACACCCCGGACGGGACCCGGCACTGAAGCTTTCTTT.

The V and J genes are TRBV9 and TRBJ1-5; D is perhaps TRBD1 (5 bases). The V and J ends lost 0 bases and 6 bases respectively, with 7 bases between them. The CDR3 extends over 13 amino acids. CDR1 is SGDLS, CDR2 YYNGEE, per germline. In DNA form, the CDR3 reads TGTGCCAGCAGCGTAGGTGGGGGTCAGCCCCAGCATTTT. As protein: CASSVGGGQPQHF.

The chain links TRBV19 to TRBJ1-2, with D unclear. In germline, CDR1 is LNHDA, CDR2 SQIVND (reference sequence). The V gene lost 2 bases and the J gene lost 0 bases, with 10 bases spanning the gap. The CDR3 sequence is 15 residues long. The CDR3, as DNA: TGTGCCAGTAGTATAAGGCCAGTAGCTAACTATGGCTACACCTTC. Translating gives CASSIRPVANYGYTF.

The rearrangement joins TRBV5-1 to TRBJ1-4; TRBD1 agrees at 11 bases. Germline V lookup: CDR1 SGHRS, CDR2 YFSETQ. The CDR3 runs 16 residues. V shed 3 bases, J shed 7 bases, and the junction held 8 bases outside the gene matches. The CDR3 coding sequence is TGCGCCAGCAGCTCAACCGGGACAGGGGGGCCTGAAAAACTGTTTTTT. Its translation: CASSSTGTGGPEKLFF.

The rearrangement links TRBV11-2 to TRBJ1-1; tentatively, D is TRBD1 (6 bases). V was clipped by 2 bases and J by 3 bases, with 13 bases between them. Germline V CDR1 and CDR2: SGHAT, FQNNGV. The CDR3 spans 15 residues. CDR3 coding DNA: TGTGCCAGCAGCTTACGGGGGGCTAGATACACTGAAGCTTTCTTT. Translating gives CASSLRGARYTEAFF. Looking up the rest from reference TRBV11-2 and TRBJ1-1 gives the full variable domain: EAGVAQSPRYKIIEKRQSVAFWCNPISGHATLYWYQQILGQGPKLLIQFQNNGVVDDSQLPKDRFSAERLKGVDSTLKIQPAKLEDSAVYLCASSLRGARYTEAFFGQGTRLTVV.